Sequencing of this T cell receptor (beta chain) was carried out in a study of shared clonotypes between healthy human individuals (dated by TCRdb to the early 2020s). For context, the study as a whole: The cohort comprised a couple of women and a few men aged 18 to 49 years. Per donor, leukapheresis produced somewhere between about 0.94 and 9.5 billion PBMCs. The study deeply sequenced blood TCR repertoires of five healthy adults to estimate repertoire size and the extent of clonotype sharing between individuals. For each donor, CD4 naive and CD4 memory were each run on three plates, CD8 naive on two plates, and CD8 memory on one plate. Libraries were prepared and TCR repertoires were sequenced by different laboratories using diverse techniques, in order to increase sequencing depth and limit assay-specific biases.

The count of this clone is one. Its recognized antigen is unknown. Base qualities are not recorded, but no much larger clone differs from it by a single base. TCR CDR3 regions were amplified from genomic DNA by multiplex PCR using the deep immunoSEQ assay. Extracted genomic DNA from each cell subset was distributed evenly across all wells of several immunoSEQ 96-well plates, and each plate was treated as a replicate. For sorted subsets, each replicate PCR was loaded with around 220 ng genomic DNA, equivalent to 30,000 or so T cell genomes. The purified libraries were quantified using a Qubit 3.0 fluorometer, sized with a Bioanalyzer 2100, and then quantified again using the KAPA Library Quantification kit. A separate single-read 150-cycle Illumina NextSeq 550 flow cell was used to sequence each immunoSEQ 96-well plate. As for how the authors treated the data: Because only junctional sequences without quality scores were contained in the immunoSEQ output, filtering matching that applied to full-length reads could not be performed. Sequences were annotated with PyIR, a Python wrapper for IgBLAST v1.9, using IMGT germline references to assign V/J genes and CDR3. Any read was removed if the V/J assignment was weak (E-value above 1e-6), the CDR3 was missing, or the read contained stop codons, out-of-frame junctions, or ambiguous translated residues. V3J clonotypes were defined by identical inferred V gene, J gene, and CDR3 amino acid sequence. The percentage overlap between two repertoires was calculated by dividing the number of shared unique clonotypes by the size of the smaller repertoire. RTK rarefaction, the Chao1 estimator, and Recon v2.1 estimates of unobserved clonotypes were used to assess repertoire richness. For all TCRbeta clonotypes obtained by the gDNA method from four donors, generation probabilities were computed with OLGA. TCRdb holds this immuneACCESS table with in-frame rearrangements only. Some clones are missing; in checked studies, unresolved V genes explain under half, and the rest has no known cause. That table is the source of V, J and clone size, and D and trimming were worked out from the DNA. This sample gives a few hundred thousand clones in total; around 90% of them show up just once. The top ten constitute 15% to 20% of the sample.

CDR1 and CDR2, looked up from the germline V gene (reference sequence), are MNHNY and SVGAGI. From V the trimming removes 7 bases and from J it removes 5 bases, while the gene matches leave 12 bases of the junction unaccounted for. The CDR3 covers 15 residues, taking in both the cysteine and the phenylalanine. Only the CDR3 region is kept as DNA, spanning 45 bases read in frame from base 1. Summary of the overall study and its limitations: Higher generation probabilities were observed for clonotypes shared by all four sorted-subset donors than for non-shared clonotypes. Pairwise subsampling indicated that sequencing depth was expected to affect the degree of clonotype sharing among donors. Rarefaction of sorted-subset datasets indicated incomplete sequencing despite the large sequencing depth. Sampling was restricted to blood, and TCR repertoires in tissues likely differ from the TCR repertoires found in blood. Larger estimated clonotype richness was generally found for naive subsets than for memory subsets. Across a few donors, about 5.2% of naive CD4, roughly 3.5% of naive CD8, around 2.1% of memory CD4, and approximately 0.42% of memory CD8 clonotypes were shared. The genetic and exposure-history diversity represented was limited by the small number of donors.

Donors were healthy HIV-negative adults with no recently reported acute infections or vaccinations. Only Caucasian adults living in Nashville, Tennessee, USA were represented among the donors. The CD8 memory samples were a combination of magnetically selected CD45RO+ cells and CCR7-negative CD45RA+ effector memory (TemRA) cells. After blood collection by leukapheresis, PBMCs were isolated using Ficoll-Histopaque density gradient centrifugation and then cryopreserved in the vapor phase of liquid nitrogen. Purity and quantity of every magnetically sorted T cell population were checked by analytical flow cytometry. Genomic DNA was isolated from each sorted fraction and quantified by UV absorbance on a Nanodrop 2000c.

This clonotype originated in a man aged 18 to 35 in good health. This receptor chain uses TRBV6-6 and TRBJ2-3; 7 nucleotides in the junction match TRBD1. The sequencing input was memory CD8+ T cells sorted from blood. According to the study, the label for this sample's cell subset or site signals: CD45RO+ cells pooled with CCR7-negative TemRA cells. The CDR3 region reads CASTPFGTVGDTQYF. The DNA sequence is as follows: TGTGCCAGCACTCCGTTCGGGACAGTTGGAGATACGCAGTATTTT.